The 20 T cell receptor beta chains below come from one sample, sequenced in a study of blood T cell repertoires in COVID-19. Method: immunoSEQ multiplex PCR; TCRdb's copy keeps in-frame clones and lacks some. This sample yields fewer than 150,000 clones, of which over 70% are seen a single time; around 3.9% belongs to the top ten. The sequencing sample was made of PBMCs or T cells enriched from blood (not recorded which). Receptors originate from a man aged 45-65 years in a cohort exposed to, infected with or recovered from COVID-19 (not recorded which).

The gene calls are TRBV9 and TRBJ2-1; tentatively, D is TRBD2 (6 bases). Germline assignment: CDR1 SGDLS and CDR2 YYNGEE. The CDR3 covers 19 residues. V was pared by 3 bases and J by 5 bases, with 27 bases between. In DNA form, the CDR3 reads TGTGCCAGCAGCGCGGGACGGCGGGACTCCATGCAACTTGACAATGAGCAGTTCTTC. It encodes CASSAGRRDSMQLDNEQFF.

V and J are TRBV19 and TRBJ1-2; TRBD1 matches 7 bases. The germline V gene has CDR1 LNHDA and CDR2 SQIVND (reference sequence). The V segment lost 4 bases and the J segment 4 bases; nucleotides outside the gene matches: 3. The CDR3 covers 13 residues. CDR3 sequence (DNA): TGTGCCAGTAGTACGGGACAGCTCTATGGCTACACCTTC. Amino acids: CASSTGQLYGYTF.

The J gene is TRBJ2-3, the V gene TRBV11-2, with D unresolved. CDR3 length equals 16 residues. The V gene lost 1 base and the J gene lost 5 bases, with 16 bases spanning the gap. Germline V gives CDR1 SGHAT, CDR2 FQNNGV. The CDR3 DNA reads as TGTGCCAGCAGCTTAGGGTATCGTCAAAGCGAAGATACGCAGTATTTT. It specifies CASSLGYRQSEDTQYF.

The V call is TRBV6-5, the J call TRBJ1-1, with a tentative D call TRBD1 (6 bases). This CDR3 contains 15 residues. Germline CDR1 MNHEY, CDR2 SVGAGI. Trimming removed 4 bases at V and 0 bases at J, with 12 bases between. CDR3 loop: CASSSTGSVNTEAFF. The CDR3 DNA sequence: TGTGCCAGCAGTTCCACAGGGTCGGTGAACACTGAAGCTTTCTTT.

The chain employs TRBV9 and TRBJ2-7, with D tentatively TRBD1 (6 bases). The V end was cut by 4 bases, the J end by 2 bases, with 16 bases between. The CDR3 totals 15 residues. CDR1 SGDLS and CDR2 YYNGEE come from the germline V gene. Written as DNA, the CDR3 is TGTGCCAGCAGCTTAGGGGATAGGGGGACCTACGAGCAGTACTTC. It encodes CASSLGDRGTYEQYF.

This clone was observed once. The chain has TRBV7-7 and TRBJ2-5, with a possible D match to TRBD1 (6 bases). CDR1 SSHAT and CDR2 FNYEAQ come from the germline V gene (reference sequence). With 5 bases removed from V and 7 bases from J, the gap between germline ends came to 14 bases. CDR3 length equals 13 residues. This CDR3 reads CASSPREGGTQYF. The CDR3 DNA reads TGTGCCAGCAGCCCTCGAGAAGGGGGGACCCAGTACTTC.

The chain employs TRBV6-1 and TRBJ1-2, with a tentative D call TRBD1 (5 bases). V was trimmed by 2 bases and J by 4 bases, leaving 11 bases between them. Germline CDR1 reads MNHNS; CDR2 reads SASEGT. There are 14 residues in the CDR3. CDR3: CASSERGGPYGYTF. The DNA of the CDR3 is TGTGCCAGCAGTGAAAGGGGAGGTCCCTATGGCTACACCTTC.

This clone showed up just once. This chain uses TRBV9 with TRBJ2-1, with 11 bases aligning to TRBD2. Germline loops: CDR1 SGDLS, CDR2 YYNGEE. The CDR3 spans 17 residues. Trimming at V came to 4 bases and at J to 0 bases, leaving 6 bases not matched to a gene. CDR3 in amino acids: CASSPSGGLGSYNEQFF. As DNA, the CDR3 is TGTGCCAGCAGCCCTAGCGGGGGGCTAGGCTCCTACAATGAGCAGTTCTTC.

This clone was picked up one time. The chain has TRBV7-2 and TRBJ2-4; D unresolved. Germline V gives CDR1 SGHTA, CDR2 FQGNSA. Trimming stripped 1 base from V and 1 base from J, with 11 bases between. The CDR3 consists of 16 residues. The CDR3 DNA is TGTGCCAGCAGCTTAGACTCGATCTCGGCCAAAAACATTCAGTACTTC. It specifies CASSLDSISAKNIQYF.

V gene TRBV18 combines with J gene TRBJ2-5, with 13 bases lining up with TRBD2. Germline assignment: CDR1 KGHSH and CDR2 LQKENI. J lost 9 bases, V lost 3 bases, and 7 bases had no gene match. The CDR3 is 15 amino acids. The CDR3 is CASSPGLAGTGSQYF. The CDR3 DNA reads as TGTGCCAGCTCACCGGGACTAGCGGGGACCGGGTCCCAGTACTTC.

V is TRBV28 and J is TRBJ2-1, with D possibly being TRBD2 (6 bases). Deletions cut 4 bases from V and 0 bases from J, with 10 bases between. This CDR3 is 15 amino acids long. Per the germline V gene, CDR1 is MDHEN and CDR2 is SYDVKM. In DNA form, the CDR3 reads TGTGCCAGCAGTTGGGACTTCTCCTCCTACAATGAGCAGTTCTTC. Amino acid sequence: CASSWDFSSYNEQFF.

The chain carries TRBV2 and TRBJ2-7; 11 bases agree with TRBD2. Germline CDR1 and CDR2: SNHLY and FYNNEI. The CDR3 length is 14 residues. V dropped 3 bases and J dropped 3; count of bases not matched to a gene: 1. For the CDR3, the DNA is TGTGCCAGCAGTGAGACTAGCGGGATCTACGAGCAGTACTTC. Its translation is CASSETSGIYEQYF.

V and J are TRBV30 and TRBJ1-2; a possible D gene is TRBD1 (5 bases). V lost 0 bases, J lost 4 bases, and 9 bases lay in between. The CDR3 has 13 residues. CDR1 is GTSNPN, CDR2 SVGIG, per germline (reference sequence). CDR3 sequence reads: CAWSVDSVYGYTF. In DNA, the CDR3 is TGTGCCTGGAGTGTAGACAGCGTCTATGGCTACACCTTC.

The chain carries TRBV28 and TRBJ2-7; D is possibly TRBD2 (7 bases). This CDR3 has 14 residues. Germline V gene data show CDR1 as MDHEN and CDR2 as SYDVKM. Deletions cut 4 bases from V and 5 bases from J, with 15 bases between. CDR3 sequence (DNA): TGTGCCAGCAGTTCTATAGGGGGGGTCAACGAGCAGTACTTC. Encoded protein: CASSSIGGVNEQYF. The variable domain in full, with the rest retrieved from reference TRBV28 and TRBJ2-7, is DVKVTQSSRYLVKRTGEKVFLECVQDMDHENMFWYRQDPGLGLRLIYFSYDVKMKEKGDIPEGYSVSREKKERFSLILESASTNQTSMYLCASSSIGGVNEQYFGPGTRLTVT.

In the case of this clone: A read error may be the cause here, since a much bigger clone is one base away. CDR3: CASSFVAGTDTQYF. DNA for the CDR3: TGTGCCAGCAGCTTCGTAGCGGGCACAGATACGCAGTATTTT. The chain uses TRBV7-9 and TRBJ2-3, with D tentatively TRBD2 (6 bases). This CDR3 has 14 amino acids. Germline CDR1 and CDR2: SEHNR and FQNEAQ (reference sequence). Trimming left V 3 bases short and J 1 base short, with 8 bases between. The complete variable domain, with remaining parts taken from reference TRBV7-9 and TRBJ2-3, reads DTGVSQNPRHKITKRGQNVTFRCDPISEHNRLYWYRQTLGQGPEFLTYFQNEAQLEKSRLLSDRFSAERPKGSFSTLEIQRTEQGDSAMYLCASSFVAGTDTQYFGPGTRLTVL.

The chain links TRBV5-1 to TRBJ2-7; TRBD2 might be the D (5 bases). Per germline, CDR1 SGHRS and CDR2 YFSETQ. The length of the CDR3 is 16 residues. V was clipped by 5 bases and J by 3 bases, with 21 bases between them. This CDR3 is CASSPFGEGSYYEQYF. Here the CDR3 DNA reads TGCGCCAGCAGTCCCTTCGGGGAAGGCTCTTACTACGAGCAGTACTTC. The full variable domain, in which reference TRBV5-1 and TRBJ2-7 provide the parts outside the CDR3, is KAGVTQTPRYLIKTRGQQVTLSCSPISGHRSVSWYQQTPGQGLQFLFEYFSETQRNKGNFPGRFSGRQFSNSRSEMNVSTLELGDSALYLCASSPFGEGSYYEQYFGPGTRLTVT.

This sequence joins TRBV18 and TRBJ1-2, with a possible D match to TRBD1 (5 bases). V was cut by 2 bases and J by 2 bases, with 9 bases left in between. The CDR3 covers 14 residues. Germline V CDR1 and CDR2: KGHSH, LQKENI. The chain's CDR3 is CASSPTQGNYGYTF. The CDR3 DNA follows: TGTGCCAGCTCACCAACCCAGGGAAACTATGGCTACACCTTC. The full variable domain, rest sourced from reference TRBV18 and TRBJ1-2, is NAGVMQNPRHLVRRRGQEARLRCSPMKGHSHVYWYRQLPEEGLKFMVYLQKENIIDESGMPKERFSAEFPKEGPSILRIQQVVRGDSAAYFCASSPTQGNYGYTFGSGTRLTVV.

The chain is built from TRBV5-6 and TRBJ2-7; D is perhaps TRBD2 (6 bases). The CDR3 is 16 amino acids. Germline V gene sequence: CDR1 SGHDT, CDR2 YYEEEE. The V end was cut by 4 bases, the J end by 0 bases, with 17 bases between. The CDR3 DNA is TGTGCCAGCAGCCGAATCCGGGACTTAAACTCCTACGAGCAGTACTTC. Translation gives CASSRIRDLNSYEQYF.

CDR3 DNA: TGTGCCATCAACACAGGGGGCGAGCAGTACTTC. Protein: CAINTGGEQYF. V and J are TRBV10-3 and TRBJ2-7, with TRBD1 identical over 8 bases. The junction had 2 bases not matched to a gene; V was cut back by 7 bases and J by 6 bases. In germline, CDR1 is ENHRY, CDR2 SYGVKD. The CDR3 is made up of 11 amino acids.

The rearrangement joins TRBV29-1 to TRBJ2-7; 10 nucleotides line up with TRBD1. The ends lost 3 bases at V and 1 base at J; junction bases unmatched: 6. The CDR3 length is 15 residues. CDR1 and CDR2 from the germline V gene are SQVTM and ANQGSEA. CDR3 residues: CSVEVRDRGSYEQYF. Written as DNA, the CDR3 is TGCAGCGTTGAGGTCCGGGACAGGGGATCCTACGAGCAGTACTTC.